The 10 T cell receptor beta chains reported below all come from one sample, sequenced in a study of CD8 T cells in ankylosing spondylitis. TCRdb itself ran the 5' RACE reads through MiXCR, one entry per CDR3 protein. The sample contains about 310,000 distinct CDR3 sequences, around 20% of which appear only once. The specimen was blood, either unsorted or a sorted T cell fraction (not recorded which). The receptors here all came from a female donor with ankylosing spondylitis or in good health (not recorded which).

V is TRBV20-1 and J is TRBJ2-7, with 8 bases aligning to TRBD2. This CDR3 is 13 amino acids long. The junction had 5 bases not matched to a gene; V was cut back by 3 bases and J by 4 bases. Germline assignment: CDR1 DFQATT and CDR2 SNEGSKA (reference sequence). Here the CDR3 reads CSASPLAGYEQYF. DNA for the CDR3: TGCAGTGCTAGCCCATTAGCGGGGTACGAGCAGTACTTC.

This clonotype was counted only a few times. The V gene is TRBV20-1, the J gene TRBJ2-7; 7 bases map to TRBD1. Trimming took 5 bases from V and 2 from J; bases not matched to a gene: 6. Germline CDR1 DFQATT, CDR2 SNEGSKA (reference sequence). The CDR3 spans 13 residues. This chain's CDR3 is CSAGGQFTYEQYF. In nucleotides, the CDR3 is TGCAGTGCTGGGGGACAGTTTACCTACGAGCAGTACTTC.

This clonotype has ten or more counts. The chain combines TRBV10-3 with TRBJ2-2, with 9 bases aligning to TRBD1. Germline lookup yields CDR1 ENHRY and CDR2 SYGVKD. Trimming cost V 6 bases and J 7 bases; bases outside gene matches: 6. This CDR3 is 14 amino acids long. The CDR3, as DNA: TGTGCCATCAGCGGACAGGGGCCTGGCGGGGAGCTGTTTTTT. This sequence encodes CAISGQGPGGELFF.

The chain uses TRBV11-1 and TRBJ2-2; 12 bases map to TRBD2. The V gene's germline CDR1 is SGHAT and CDR2 FQDESV (reference sequence). Trimming at V came to 3 bases and at J to 1 base, leaving 12 bases not matched to a gene. The CDR3 loop spans 20 amino acids. The CDR3 DNA is TGTGCCAGCAGCTTCCTTATCCGACTAGCGGGAGTTCGGAACACCGGGGAGCTGTTTTTT. It yields the protein CASSFLIRLAGVRNTGELFF.

This clonotype was observed a handful of times. This rearrangement joins TRBV5-6 to TRBJ2-2; 14 bases match TRBD2. The CDR3 sequence is 17 residues long. The germline V gene has CDR1 SGHDT and CDR2 YYEEEE. With V trimmed by 4 bases and J by 7 bases, 9 bases remained unmatched. The CDR3 DNA reads as TGTGCCAGCAGCCCCTGGACTAGCGGGAGGCTGATCGGGGAGCTGTTTTTT. Protein: CASSPWTSGRLIGELFF.

This clonotype occurred a few times. V gene TRBV20-1 combines with J gene TRBJ2-2; no clear D. Germline assignment: CDR1 DFQATT and CDR2 SNEGSKA (reference sequence). This CDR3 contains 14 residues. V was shortened by 1 base and J by 1 base, with 7 bases between the two germline ends. DNA for the CDR3: TGCAGTGCTAGAGCGAACGGGAACACCGGGGAGCTGTTTTTT. Residues: CSARANGNTGELFF.

This clonotype was seen just once. The chain links TRBV6-2 or TRBV6-3 to TRBJ2-6, with 11 positions matching TRBD2. J was trimmed by 2 bases and V by 5 bases; bases with no gene match: 8. CDR1 is MNHEY, CDR2 SVGEGT, per germline. The CDR3 is 18 residues long. The CDR3 nucleotides are TGTGCCAGCAGTCCGCGTAGCGGGAGGGGAGCTGGGGCCAACGTCCTGACTTTC. Encoded protein: CASSPRSGRGAGANVLTF.

This clonotype was recorded once. The chain uses TRBV23-1 and TRBJ1-5, with 7 bases matching TRBD1. TRBV23-1 is designated an ORF whose function remains uncertain. The CDR3 length is 14 residues. V gave up 0 bases and J gave up 7 bases; unmatched junction bases: 3. Here the CDR3 reads CASSQSPGGQPQHF. The CDR3 nucleotides read TGCGCCAGCAGTCAATCTCCAGGGGGACAGCCCCAGCATTTT.

V is TRBV7-2 and J is TRBJ2-3; the D is unclear. The CDR3 extends over 14 amino acids. V lost 5 bases, J lost 0 bases, and 9 bases lay in between. CDR1 and CDR2 from the germline V gene are SGHTA and FQGNSA. The DNA for the CDR3 is TGTGCCAGCAGCCGAAGCTATAGCACAGATACGCAGTATTTT. This codes for CASSRSYSTDTQYF.

This clonotype was found a few times. The chain links TRBV12-3 or TRBV12-4 to TRBJ2-1; no clear D. CDR3 size: 15 residues. With 1 base removed from V and 0 bases from J, the gap between germline ends came to 7 bases. The CDR3 here is CASSLDWSSYNEQFF. As DNA, the CDR3 is TGTGCCAGCAGTTTAGACTGGAGCTCCTACAATGAGCAGTTCTTC.